The 23 T cell receptor beta chains reported below all come from one sample, sequenced in a study of vaccination effects on CD4 cells after COVID-19. Data came from immunoSEQ multiplex PCR; TCRdb stores just in-frame clones and leaves some out. The data hold around 60,000 clones, with 55% to 85% observed a single time. Sequencing was preceded by expansion of antigen-specific CD4+ T cells with viral peptide pools in the ViraFEST assay. Investigators separated out CD4+ T cells once around 10 days of culture had passed. Each participant received a vaccine that was either BNT162b2 or mRNA-1273, given as two doses. Antigen specificity for these receptors is unknown. The sample consisted of CD4+ T cells from PBMCs cultured with HCoV-229E spike peptides, taken after COVID-19 vaccination. Receptors originate from a human donor who received a COVID-19 vaccine.

Only a few counts were recorded for this clone. The chain combines TRBV5-1 with TRBJ2-5; weak D call: TRBD2 (6 bases). The ends were cut back, 4 bases at V and 3 bases at J, with 10 bases in the middle. The V gene's germline CDR1 is SGHRS and CDR2 YFSETQ. The CDR3 runs 13 residues. The DNA for the CDR3 is TGCGCCAGCAGCCTTCGACTAGAAGAGACCCAGTACTTC. Translation gives CASSLRLEETQYF.

The CDR3 coding sequence is TGTGCCAGCAGCCAAGATGTTGGAAGGTTCGCTGAAGCTTTCTTT. Translation gives CASSQDVGRFAEAFF. V is TRBV3-1 (or the pseudogene TRBV3-2) and J is TRBJ1-1, with D unclear. This CDR3 has 15 amino acids. Germline V gene lookup returns CDR1 LGHDT and CDR2 YNNKEL (reference sequence). V lost 0 bases and J lost 6, with 14 bases in between.

In its sample, this clone was seen a few times. In nucleotides, the CDR3 is TGTGCCAGCAGTGCGGGGCGTCCCGGGGAGCTGTTTTTT. Encoded protein: CASSAGRPGELFF. The V gene is TRBV6-2 or TRBV6-3, the J gene TRBJ2-2, with D possibly TRBD2 on 6 matching bases. Per germline, CDR1 MNHEY and CDR2 SVGEGT. The V and J ends lost 5 bases and 6 bases respectively, with 10 bases between them. The CDR3 has 13 residues.

The CDR3 DNA is TGTGCCACACAAGTCACTCCGGGACGGTTAAGCAATCAGCCCCAGCATTTT. This sequence encodes CATQVTPGRLSNQPQHF. The V and J genes are TRBV19 and TRBJ1-5, with D perhaps matching TRBD1 (5 bases). Trimming cost V 10 bases and J 1 base, with 23 bases left between them. This CDR3 region has 17 residues. Looked up from germline, CDR1 is LNHDA and CDR2 is SQIVND (reference sequence). Drawing the rest from reference TRBV19 and TRBJ1-5, the complete variable domain is DGGITQSPKYLFRKEGQNVTLSCEQNLNHDAMYWYRQDPGQGLRLIYYSQIVNDFQKGDIAEGYSVSREKKESFPLTVTSAQKNPTAFYLCATQVTPGRLSNQPQHFGDGTRLSIL.

The sample holds a few counts of this clone. The chain joins TRBV5-5 to TRBJ2-3; 9 positions match TRBD1. Germline V CDR1 and CDR2: SGHKS, YYEKEE (reference sequence). The CDR3 consists of 16 residues. Trimming at V came to 0 bases and at J to 2 bases, leaving 4 bases not matched to a gene. As DNA, the CDR3 is TGTGCCAGCAGCTTGGCCGGGACAGGGTACACAGATACGCAGTATTTT. Residues: CASSLAGTGYTDTQYF. Complete variable domain (other parts from reference TRBV5-5 and TRBJ2-3): DAGVTQSPTHLIKTRGQQVTLRCSPISGHKSVSWYQQVLGQGPQFIFQYYEKEERGRGNFPDRFSARQFPNYSSELNVNALLLGDSALYLCASSLAGTGYTDTQYFGPGTRLTVL.

This rearrangement joins TRBV7-3 to TRBJ2-2; no firm D call. Germline V gene sequence: CDR1 SGHTA, CDR2 FQGTGA. The ends were cut back, 2 bases at V and 3 bases at J, with 7 bases in the middle. CDR3 length: 14 amino acids. The CDR3 loop is CASSLPSYTGELFF. The CDR3, as DNA: TGTGCCAGCAGCTTACCCAGTTACACCGGGGAGCTGTTTTTT.

The V call is TRBV19, the J call TRBJ1-1; the D gene is possibly TRBD1 (6 bases). Germline V CDR1 and CDR2: LNHDA, SQIVND (reference sequence). The V gene lost 7 bases and the J gene lost 11 bases, with 14 bases spanning the gap. There are 11 residues in the CDR3. The CDR3 DNA follows: TGTGCCAGTACTTACAGGGCGGAGGCTTTCTTT. Translating gives CASTYRAEAFF. The full variable domain, its missing parts supplied by reference TRBV19 and TRBJ1-1, is DGGITQSPKYLFRKEGQNVTLSCEQNLNHDAMYWYRQDPGQGLRLIYYSQIVNDFQKGDIAEGYSVSREKKESFPLTVTSAQKNPTAFYLCASTYRAEAFFGQGTRLTVV.

The chain recombines TRBV6-5 with TRBJ1-1, with TRBD1 matching 8 bases. The J segment lost 5 bases and the V segment lost 7 bases, leaving 6 bases of the junction unmatched. The CDR3 runs to 13 residues. CDR1 is MNHEY and CDR2 is SVGAGI in the germline V gene. The CDR3 loop is CASKTGVGTEAFF. CDR3 nucleotide sequence: TGTGCCAGCAAGACAGGGGTAGGGACTGAAGCTTTCTTT.

This clone has a handful of counts. This chain joins TRBV19 and TRBJ2-3, with 7 nucleotides matching TRBD2. There are 16 residues in the CDR3. Unmatched junction bases numbered 12, after V lost 7 bases and J lost 2 bases. Germline CDR1 LNHDA, CDR2 SQIVND (reference sequence). The CDR3 protein is CASTNGRRGNTDTQYF. Written as DNA, the CDR3 is TGTGCCAGTACCAATGGACGGCGGGGGAACACAGATACGCAGTATTTT.

The rearrangement joins TRBV2 to TRBJ1-5; the match to TRBD1 covers 7 bases. The CDR3 is made up of 15 amino acids. Looked up from germline, CDR1 is SNHLY and CDR2 is FYNNEI. V lost 6 bases to trimming and J lost 4 bases; unmatched junction nucleotides: 9. The CDR3 region is CASSGEGGGNQPQHF. For the CDR3, the DNA is TGTGCCAGCAGCGGGGAAGGGGGCGGGAATCAGCCCCAGCATTTT.

The chain carries TRBV12-5 and TRBJ2-3; D call uncertain. Per germline, CDR1 LGHNT and CDR2 FRNRAP. V lost 2 bases to trimming and J lost 3 bases, with 15 bases between them. The CDR3 totals 16 residues. In DNA, the CDR3 is TGTGCTAGTGGTTTGTATTTTTTGGCAGATACAGATACGCAGTATTTT. Protein: CASGLYFLADTDTQYF.

The chain links TRBV5-4 to TRBJ1-4, with D possibly TRBD1 on 6 matching bases. Trimming left V 2 bases short and J 7 bases short, with 12 bases between. Germline V gene lookup returns CDR1 SGHNT and CDR2 YYREEE (reference sequence). The CDR3 is 14 amino acids. The CDR3 sequence is CASSLGTTIEKLFF. CDR3 coding DNA: TGTGCCAGCAGCTTAGGGACAACGATTGAAAAACTGTTTTTT.

This clone has just a few counts. The rearrangement links TRBV10-2 to TRBJ1-6; no firm D call. CDR3 length equals 13 residues. V was clipped by 3 bases and J by 13 bases, with 13 bases between them. The germline V gene has CDR1 WSHSY and CDR2 SAAADI. CDR3: CASSDLDGLPLHF. The CDR3 coding sequence is TGCGCCAGCAGTGATCTGGACGGGCTGCCCCTCCACTTT.

This sequence joins TRBV5-1 and TRBJ1-4; D gene unclear. This CDR3 contains 16 residues. Trimming pared 4 bases from V and 2 bases from J, leaving 15 bases between. Per the germline V gene, CDR1 is SGHRS and CDR2 is YFSETQ. CDR3 amino acids: CASSPRGGVTNEKLFF. The CDR3 coding sequence is TGCGCCAGCAGCCCTAGAGGAGGAGTGACTAATGAAAAACTGTTTTTT.

The V call is TRBV28, the J call TRBJ1-6, with D possibly matching TRBD1 (6 bases). From germline, CDR1 is MDHEN and CDR2 SYDVKM. There are 13 residues in the CDR3. V lost 10 bases to trimming and J lost 17 bases, with 24 bases between them. The CDR3 loop reads CATYGPIRGHIHF. CDR3 nucleotide sequence: TGTGCCACCTACGGACCCATTAGGGGACATATCCACTTT.

The chain uses TRBV9 and TRBJ2-7, with 8 nucleotides matching TRBD2. The CDR3 contains 15 residues. V lost 7 bases to trimming and J lost 2 bases; unmatched junction nucleotides: 11. Germline V gene lookup returns CDR1 SGDLS and CDR2 YYNGEE. As DNA, the CDR3 is TGTGCCAGCTTACATCGAAGCGGGGGTCCCTACGAGCAGTACGTC. It encodes CASLHRSGGPYEQYV.

This sequence joins TRBV11-3 and TRBJ2-2, with D unclear. The CDR3 sequence is 16 residues long. The germline V gene has CDR1 SGHNT and CDR2 YENEEA. Trimming stripped 1 base from V and 1 base from J, with 10 bases between. CDR3 protein: CASSLGLSRNTGELFF. The CDR3, as DNA: TGTGCCAGCAGCTTAGGCTTATCGCGGAACACCGGGGAGCTGTTTTTT.

The chain uses TRBV4-1 and TRBJ1-5; 8 positions agree with TRBD1. This CDR3 contains 15 residues. The junction had 5 bases not matched to a gene; V was cut back by 0 bases and J by 7 bases. Germline CDR1 MGHRA, CDR2 YSYEKL. The DNA of the CDR3 is TGCGCCAGCAGCCAAGATGGACAGGGTGGACAGCCCCAGCATTTT. Its protein product is CASSQDGQGGQPQHF.

CDR3: CASSPNRGQPYGYTF. The CDR3 DNA sequence: TGTGCCAGCTCACCAAATCGAGGACAGCCCTATGGCTACACCTTC. The chain couples TRBV18 to TRBJ1-2; D is possibly TRBD1 (6 bases). Germline CDR1 is KGHSH and CDR2 is LQKENI. V dropped 2 bases and J dropped 4 bases, with 14 bases sitting between them. The CDR3 consists of 15 residues.

V usage is TRBV5-5 and J usage is TRBJ2-2, with 9 bases aligning to TRBD1. This CDR3 region has 16 residues. Unmatched junction bases numbered 11, after V lost 6 bases and J lost 5 bases. Looked up from germline, CDR1 is SGHKS and CDR2 is YYEKEE (reference sequence). The CDR3 reads CASTHTGGALTGELFF. Here the CDR3 DNA reads TGTGCCAGCACCCACACAGGGGGCGCTTTGACCGGGGAGCTGTTTTTT.

The genes are TRBV7-9 and TRBJ1-5; D gene ambiguous. The CDR3 spans 16 residues. Germline loops: CDR1 SEHNR, CDR2 FQNEAQ (reference sequence). Between the trimmed V and J ends, which lost 1 base and 2 bases, there was a span of 12 bases. The CDR3 loop reads CASSLGAGWGNQPQHF. The CDR3 DNA sequence: TGTGCCAGCAGCTTAGGGGCAGGTTGGGGCAATCAGCCCCAGCATTTT. Full variable domain (remainder filled in from reference TRBV7-9 and TRBJ1-5): DTGVSQNPRHKITKRGQNVTFRCDPISEHNRLYWYRQTLGQGPEFLTYFQNEAQLEKSRLLSDRFSAERPKGSFSTLEIQRTEQGDSAMYLCASSLGAGWGNQPQHFGDGTRLSIL.

CDR3 residues: CASSQVDSLEKLFF. The DNA for the CDR3 is TGTGCCAGCAGCCAAGTTGATTCACTCGAAAAACTGTTTTTT. The rearrangement uses TRBV3-1 (or the pseudogene TRBV3-2) and TRBJ1-4; D unresolved. Between the trimmed V and J ends, which lost 1 base and 8 bases, there was a span of 11 bases. This CDR3 region has 14 residues. Germline assignment: CDR1 LGHDT and CDR2 YNNKEL (reference sequence).

J is TRBJ2-4 and V is TRBV18; D call uncertain. The germline V gene encodes CDR1 KGHSH and CDR2 LQKENI. The CDR3 is made up of 18 amino acids. V shed 0 bases and J shed 4 bases, with 19 bases lying between them. CDR3: CASSPPDSFGSVKNIQYF. The CDR3 region has the DNA TGTGCCAGCTCACCACCGGATTCTTTTGGTTCAGTAAAAAACATTCAGTACTTC.